Listed below are T cell receptor beta chains from one sample, sequenced in a study of shared clonotypes between healthy human individuals. The assay was immunoSEQ multiplex PCR, and TCRdb's table has in-frame clones only and misses some. The sample consists of millions of clones, roughly 94% of them appearing once. Sequenced input: naive CD4+ T cells sorted from blood. Receptor source: a young man in good health. CDR3s include the opening cysteine and the closing phenylalanine or tryptophan. The D gene is left open where the match is weak. The size field is filled for only some rows; it gives once, few, many or a size class.

.	TRBV6-5	.	TRBJ1-5	CASSYSRYSNQPQHF	TGTGCCAGCAGTTACTCCAGGTATAGCAATCAGCCCCAGCATTTT
.	TRBV7-9	.	TRBJ2-4	CASSLASSGVANIQYF	TGTGCCAGCAGCTTAGCTTCGTCGGGGGTGGCGAACATTCAGTACTTC
once	TRBV14	TRBD2	TRBJ2-7	CASSQISGSSYEQYF	TGTGCCAGCAGCCAGATTAGCGGGAGCTCCTACGAGCAGTACTTC
.	TRBV5-4	.	TRBJ2-2	CASSTTGRGGTGELFF	TGTGCCAGCAGCACGACAGGGAGGGGTGGCACCGGGGAGCTGTTTTTT
.	TRBV5-1	.	TRBJ2-1	CASSGGQGFNEQFF	TGCGCCAGCAGCGGGGGGCAAGGATTCAATGAGCAGTTCTTC
.	TRBV11-2	.	TRBJ2-3	CASSFGPGTDTQYF	TGTGCCAGCAGCTTCGGCCCGGGGACAGATACGCAGTATTTT
.	TRBV5-8	.	TRBJ2-7	CASSFDTTYEQYF	TGTGCCAGCAGCTTTGACACGACGTACGAGCAGTACTTC
.	TRBV7-9	.	TRBJ1-4	CASSLAGSGEKLFF	TGTGCCAGCAGCTTAGCAGGGTCCGGTGAAAAACTGTTTTTT
.	TRBV25-1	.	TRBJ1-2	CASIGAATGYGYTF	TGTGCCAGCATCGGAGCGGCGACCGGTTATGGCTACACCTTC
.	TRBV28	.	TRBJ2-7	CASSLPRGGYSYEQYF	TGTGCCAGCAGTTTACCCAGGGGGGGATACTCCTACGAGCAGTACTTC
once	TRBV6-1	.	TRBJ2-1	CASSEGKVWGDQFF	TGTGCCAGCAGTGAAGGAAAGGTATGGGGGGATCAGTTCTTC
.	TRBV6-5	.	TRBJ2-7	CASSRGTPYEQYF	TGTGCCAGCAGTAGAGGGACACCTTACGAGCAGTACTTC
.	TRBV19	TRBD1	TRBJ2-7	CASSPLPGQGAGEQYF	TGTGCCAGTAGTCCACTCCCGGGACAGGGGGCTGGGGAGCAGTACTTC
.	TRBV6-5	.	TRBJ1-4	CASAAGQQHEKLFF	TGTGCCAGCGCTGCGGGGCAGCAGCATGAAAAACTGTTTTTT
.	TRBV11-2	.	TRBJ2-3	CASSFARTDTQYF	TGTGCCAGCAGCTTTGCACGGACAGATACGCAGTATTTT
once	TRBV4-3	.	TRBJ2-3	CASSQDGRADTQYF	TGCGCCAGCAGCCAAGATGGCCGCGCAGATACGCAGTATTTT
.	TRBV11-3	.	TRBJ2-1	CASSPGTERYNEQFF	TGTGCCAGCAGCCCCGGGACGGAACGCTACAATGAGCAGTTCTTC
.	TRBV12-5	.	TRBJ2-7	CASAPTTKKNEQYF	TGTGCTAGTGCCCCGACTACCAAAAAGAACGAGCAGTACTTC
.	TRBV29-1	.	TRBJ2-5	CSVAPQETQYF	TGCAGCGTTGCCCCGCAAGAGACCCAGTACTTC
.	TRBV19	.	TRBJ2-7	CASSQYGPAAEQYF	TGTGCCAGTAGTCAATACGGACCCGCAGCCGAGCAGTACTTC
.	TRBV28	.	TRBJ1-4	CASSAQGYGKLFF	TGTGCCAGCAGCGCACAAGGGTATGGAAAACTGTTTTTT
.	TRBV5-1	TRBD1	TRBJ2-7	CASSGGQGAVVYEQYF	TGCGCCAGCAGCGGAGGACAGGGGGCGGTAGTCTACGAGCAGTACTTC
.	TRBV7-9	.	TRBJ1-5	CASSFTGIENQPQHF	TGTGCCAGCAGCTTTACAGGAATAGAGAATCAGCCCCAGCATTTT
.	TRBV29-1	.	TRBJ1-2	CSVSTGVGNYGYTF	TGCAGCGTGTCTACAGGAGTGGGTAACTATGGCTACACCTTC
.	TRBV28	.	TRBJ1-2	CASSSPGDYGYTF	TGTGCCAGCAGTTCCCCAGGGGACTATGGCTACACCTTC
.	TRBV2	.	TRBJ1-5	CASRGTDGQPQHF	TGTGCCAGCAGGGGGACCGACGGTCAGCCCCAGCATTTT
.	TRBV6-1	.	TRBJ2-7	CASSEGGEQYF	TGTGCCAGCAGTGAAGGGGGCGAGCAGTACTTC
.	TRBV28	.	TRBJ2-7	CASSLPGNTYEQYF	TGTGCCAGCAGTCTTCCGGGGAACACCTACGAGCAGTACTTC
once	TRBV6-6	.	TRBJ2-6	CASSRSVGSGANVLTF	TGTGCCAGCAGCCGCAGTGTGGGATCCGGGGCCAACGTCCTGACTTTC
.	TRBV27	TRBD1	TRBJ2-7	CASSAAGTDTYEQYF	TGTGCCAGCAGTGCCGCCGGGACAGATACCTACGAGCAGTACTTC
.	TRBV7-9	TRBD2	TRBJ2-5	CASSRWTSGGFLETQYF	TGTGCCAGCAGCCGATGGACTAGCGGGGGGTTTTTGGAGACCCAGTACTTC
.	TRBV6-1	.	TRBJ2-7	CASSELGGVAYEQYF	TGTGCCAGCAGTGAACTAGGAGGGGTTGCGTACGAGCAGTACTTC
.	TRBV4-1	.	TRBJ1-5	CASKNVSNQPQHF	TGCGCCAGCAAGAACGTTAGCAATCAGCCCCAGCATTTT
.	TRBV18	TRBD1	TRBJ1-2	CASSPGTGINYGYTF	TGTGCCAGCTCACCCGGGACAGGGATTAACTATGGCTACACCTTC
.	TRBV6-6	.	TRBJ1-6	CASSHGGDSPLHF	TGTGCCAGCAGCCACGGCGGGGATTCACCCCTCCACTTT
.	TRBV5-1	TRBD1	TRBJ1-2	CASSLAGTGIYGYTF	TGCGCCAGCAGCTTGGCCGGGACAGGGATCTATGGCTACACCTTC
once	TRBV5-1	.	TRBJ2-2	CASSFRDSTGELFF	TGCGCCAGCAGCTTCAGGGATAGCACCGGGGAGCTGTTTTTT
.	TRBV4-1	.	TRBJ1-2	CASSQDRMSPGGYTF	TGCGCCAGCAGCCAAGATCGTATGTCCCCAGGTGGCTACACCTTC
.	TRBV19	TRBD1	TRBJ1-2	CASSIRTGGNNGYTF	TGTGCCAGTAGTATTCGGACAGGGGGCAACAATGGCTACACCTTC
.	TRBV4-1	TRBD1	TRBJ1-6	CASSARQGRNSPLHF	TGCGCCAGCAGCGCCCGACAGGGTAGGAATTCACCCCTCCACTTT
.	TRBV11-1	.	TRBJ1-4	CASSLAPGVNEKLFF	TGTGCCAGCAGCTTAGCGCCGGGAGTAAACGAAAAACTGTTTTTT
.	TRBV25-1	.	TRBJ2-3	CASSATGMTQYF	TGTGCCAGCAGTGCAACAGGGATGACGCAGTATTTT
.	TRBV4-2	.	TRBJ2-1	CASSQDLGNEQFF	TGTGCCAGCAGCCAAGATCTCGGCAATGAGCAGTTCTTC
once	TRBV4-1	.	TRBJ1-1	CASSQVPPGATEAFF	TGCGCCAGCAGCCAAGTCCCCCCAGGGGCGACTGAAGCTTTCTTT
.	TRBV4-1	TRBD1	TRBJ1-1	CASSPDRGNTEAFF	TGCGCCAGCAGTCCGGACAGGGGGAACACTGAAGCTTTCTTT